The text below deals with one TCR beta chain. The antigen is unknown. Input was approximately 2.1 ug genomic DNA, or all available if less. TCRdb's copy holds only in-frame clones and misses some; the assay was immunoSEQ multiplex PCR. The table lists 20,000 to 25,000 clones, 79% of them singletons. V was clipped by 5 bases and J by 6 bases, with 14 bases between them. The CDR3 contains 14 residues. Per the germline V gene, CDR1 is MDHEN and CDR2 is SYDVKM. The sample comes from a study of glioma-infiltrating T cells after dendritic cell vaccination. Study summary: Autologous tumor lysate was loaded overnight onto monocyte-derived dendritic cells grown seven days with IL-4 and GM-CSF. Study results and caveats: Higher pretreatment TIL content predicted longer progression-free time and survival.

This specimen consisted of blood, obtained before dendritic cell vaccination. The chain has TRBV28 and TRBJ1-5; D might be TRBD1 (6 bases). This receptor was identified in a human donor with glioblastoma. The CDR3 bases are TGTGCCAGCAGTCTGGGCAGGGGTCGTCAGCCCCAGCATTTT. Translation: CASSLGRGRQPQHF.